This T cell receptor (beta chain) was sequenced in a study of shared clonotypes between healthy human individuals. At the level of the study: Each donor's CD4 naive and CD4 memory cells filled three plates apiece, CD8 naive two, and CD8 memory one.

With 4 bases clipped from V and 3 bases from J, the junction kept 8 bases outside the gene matches. This CDR3 spans 16 amino acids. CDR1 SGHTA and CDR2 FQGTGA come from the germline V gene. The assay was immunoSEQ multiplex PCR, and TCRdb's table has in-frame clones only and misses some. The sample holds 950,000 to 1,200,000 clones; around three quarters are singletons and the top ten take almost 0.9%. Comments on this clone: The antigen is undetermined.

Notes on the study in general: With four donors compared, around 4.7% of naive CD4 clonotypes were shared.

This receptor was taken from a man in his late teens or twenties in good health. Some clones in this sample may be carry-over from other donors' samples. Sequenced: memory CD4+ T cells from PBMCs. Subset specified: CD45RA-negative fraction. The chain has TRBV7-3 and TRBJ2-3; 9 bases are shared with TRBD1. The CDR3 sequence: CASSSSGTGRTDTQYF. DNA of the CDR3: TGTGCCAGCAGCTCATCCGGGACAGGGCGAACAGATACGCAGTATTTT.